The T cell receptor beta chain under discussion was sequenced for a study of blood T cell repertoires in COVID-19. The wider study: T cells, B-cell-depleted T cells, or PBMCs supplied cDNA or gDNA.

This clone was detected only a few times. In the source study's methods: Amplification from reference gene primers served as the basis for estimated nucleated cell counts. Measured with immunoSEQ multiplex PCR; TCRdb has only the in-frame clones, and not every one. Clone size and V and J calls were adopted from that table, with D and trimming inferred from the DNA. Among about 200,000 clones listed, around 87% were seen once. Germline CDR1 SGHDT, CDR2 YYEEEE. Trimming stripped 0 bases from V and 3 bases from J, with 10 bases between. CDR3 length: 15 residues. The sample taken for sequencing was peripheral blood. The chain couples TRBV5-6 to TRBJ1-5, with D hard to call. This clonotype originated in a woman between 50 and 59 years old with COVID-19, enrolled during active disease. DNA for the CDR3: TGTGCCAGCAGCTTGGTCGGGGAGCCCAATCAGCCCCAGCATTTT. It encodes CASSLVGEPNQPQHF. The full variable domain, rest sourced from reference TRBV5-6 and TRBJ1-5, is DAGVTQSPTHLIKTRGQQVTLRCSPKSGHDTVSWYQQALGQGPQFIFQYYEEEERQRGNFPDRFSGHQFPNYSSELNVNALLLGDSALYLCASSLVGEPNQPQHFGDGTRLSIL.